The entry below describes one T cell receptor beta chain. Vbeta (60) and Jbeta (13) primers were used in the PCR. Sequenced by immunoSEQ multiplex PCR; TCRdb stores in-frame clones only, minus some. The top ten hold 1% to 1.5% of the sample, which has roughly 150,000 clones, approximately 84% seen once. These data are taken from a study of cytomegalovirus exposure and HLA in healthy donors. Germline values: CDR1 SQVTM, CDR2 ANQGSEA. Trimming took 4 bases from V and 11 from J; bases not matched to a gene: 11. The CDR3 covers 13 residues. This clonotype was obtained from a man aged 50-60 years in good health and CMV-seropositive. The chain joins TRBV29-1 to TRBJ1-1, with TRBD1 matching 9 bases. Sequences were obtained from PBMCs. The CDR3 bases are TGCAGCGTTGCTATCGAGGACAGGGGTTGGGCTTTCTTT. The encoded protein is CSVAIEDRGWAFF.